This T cell receptor beta chain was identified in a study of blood T cell repertoires in COVID-19. Some clones are missing from TCRdb's copy, which holds only in-frame ones; the method was immunoSEQ multiplex PCR. The data show roughly 200,000 clones, around nine tenths seen once. V was trimmed by 2 bases and J by 8 bases, leaving 22 bases between them. Germline V gives CDR1 LNHDA, CDR2 SQIVND (reference sequence). This CDR3 spans 16 amino acids. The sequencing sample was made of peripheral blood. The sequence derives from a man aged 60-69 years who had recovered from COVID-19. The V gene is TRBV19, the J gene TRBJ2-7, with D maybe TRBD1 (6 bases). The CDR3 DNA reads as TGTGCCAGTAGTATATACAGGGCCTCGGGCGGTTTTCAGCAGTACTTC. Its protein is CASSIYRASGGFQQYF.